The rows below give T cell receptor beta chains drawn from one sample of a study of OX40 agonist ivuxolimab in advanced cancers. Clones were sequenced by immunoSEQ multiplex PCR, and TCRdb holds only the in-frame ones, with some missing. The sample contains around 77,000 clones, around 90% of which appear only once. The input for sequencing was CD4+ or CD8+ T cells sorted from blood, taken in a trial of the OX40 agonist ivuxolimab. The receptor source for this set is an adult with an advanced solid tumor such as melanoma, head and neck, liver or kidney cancer. CDR3s include the opening cysteine and the closing phenylalanine or tryptophan.

TRBJ2-2 TRBV18 CASSPLDRLNTGELFF
TRBJ1-1 TRBV4-1 CASSQIQTMNTEAFF
TRBJ2-2 TRBV5-1 CASSLAVANTGELFF
TRBJ2-4 TRBV18 CASSGVQAKNIQYF
TRBJ2-3 TRBV10-3 CAISESTSGRGTDTQYF
TRBJ2-7 TRBV27 CASSPLWISSYEQYF
TRBJ2-1 TRBV2 CASSEFLASPSYNEQFF
TRBJ2-5 TRBV15 CATSRSSATGLGETQYF
TRBJ1-5 TRBV30 CAWSNGGGQPQHF
TRBJ2-1 TRBV7-3 CASSSFGPNNEQFF
TRBJ1-5 TRBV15 CATRGDGLGQPQHF
TRBJ2-7 TRBV5-1 CASSPRTVSSYEQYF
TRBJ1-2 TRBV9 CASSGPAWDGYTF
TRBJ2-5 TRBV6-1 CASSGSGLAQETQYF
TRBJ2-2 TRBV7-2 CASSLGGRNTGELFF
TRBJ1-4 TRBV19 CASSSPGRISTNEKLFF
TRBJ1-1 TRBV4-3 CASKKGVNTEAFF
TRBJ1-5 TRBV7-9 CASSPQGGQPQHF
TRBJ2-5 TRBV28 CASTLSGGTQETQYF
TRBJ1-2 TRBV5-8 CASSSVRAGYGYTF
TRBJ2-6 TRBV27 CASSSLYSSGANVLTF
TRBJ2-5 TRBV10-3 CAISEAGGPETQYF
TRBJ1-6 TRBV2 CASSPLGTGRSPLHF
TRBJ1-1 TRBV20-1 CSARMGTEAFF
TRBJ2-3 TRBV11-3 CASSPGLTDTQYF
TRBJ2-5 TRBV19 CASSIAGGWEPGTQYF
TRBJ1-5 TRBV19 CASSPYTTGASSNQPQHF
TRBJ1-4 TRBV7-2 CASSLNRAATNEKLFF
TRBJ1-5 TRBV18 CASSPGAGKEQPQHF
TRBJ2-5 TRBV11-3 CASSLVAKETQYF
TRBJ1-3 TRBV15 CATSRHRSSGNTIYF